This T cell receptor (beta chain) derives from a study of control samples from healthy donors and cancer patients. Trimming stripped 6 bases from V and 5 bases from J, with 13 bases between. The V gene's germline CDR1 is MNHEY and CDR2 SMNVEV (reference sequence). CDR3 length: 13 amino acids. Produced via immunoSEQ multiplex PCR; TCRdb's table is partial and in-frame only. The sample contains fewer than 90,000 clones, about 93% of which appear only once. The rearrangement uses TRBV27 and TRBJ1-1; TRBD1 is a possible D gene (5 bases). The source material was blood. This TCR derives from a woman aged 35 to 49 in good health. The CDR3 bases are TGTGCCAGCAGGGCAATTGGGGGGACTGAAGCTTTCTTT. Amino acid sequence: CASRAIGGTEAFF.